The rows below give T cell receptor beta chains drawn from one sample of a study of blood T cell repertoires in COVID-19. Measured with immunoSEQ multiplex PCR; TCRdb has only the in-frame clones, and not every one. The sample holds hundreds of thousands of clones, 87% seen once. The source material was PBMCs or T cells enriched from blood (not recorded which). The receptors here all came from a woman aged 18-30 years with acute COVID-19. Both conserved end residues are part of each CDR3. Fields, in order: J gene, D gene, clone size, V gene, CDR3 protein, CDR3 DNA. The D gene is left open where the match is weak. Clone size is given for some rows only: seen once, a few or many times, or a class if the clone is expanded.

J gene: TRBJ2-7; D gene: -; clone size: -; V gene: TRBV6-5; CDR3 protein: CASRQTGTNSYEQYF; CDR3 DNA: TGTGCCAGCAGGCAAACCGGGACAAATTCCTACGAGCAGTACTTC
J gene: TRBJ1-3; D gene: TRBD1; clone size: -; V gene: TRBV5-1; CDR3 protein: CASSLAGQAGNTIYF; CDR3 DNA: TGCGCCAGCAGCTTGGCGGGACAGGCTGGAAACACCATATATTTT
J gene: TRBJ1-1; D gene: TRBD1; clone size: once; V gene: TRBV18; CDR3 protein: CASSRGQEYTEAFF; CDR3 DNA: TGTGCCAGCTCACGGGGACAGGAATACACTGAAGCTTTCTTT
J gene: TRBJ2-1; D gene: -; clone size: -; V gene: TRBV19; CDR3 protein: CASSMLAVRVNEQFF; CDR3 DNA: TGTGCCAGTAGTATGCTGGCGGTCCGGGTCAATGAGCAGTTCTTC
J gene: TRBJ2-2; D gene: -; clone size: -; V gene: TRBV3-1/TRBV3-2; CDR3 protein: CASSLWPGELFF; CDR3 DNA: TGTGCCAGCAGCCTCTGGCCCGGGGAGCTGTTTTTT
J gene: TRBJ1-6; D gene: TRBD1; clone size: -; V gene: TRBV19; CDR3 protein: CASSTRAPGTVTNSPLHF; CDR3 DNA: TGTGCCAGTAGTACTCGGGCCCCCGGGACAGTGACAAATTCACCCCTCCACTTT
J gene: TRBJ2-5; D gene: TRBD1; clone size: -; V gene: TRBV29-1; CDR3 protein: CSVATGGRETQYF; CDR3 DNA: TGCAGCGTTGCCACAGGGGGGCGAGAGACCCAGTACTTC
J gene: TRBJ2-2; D gene: -; clone size: once; V gene: TRBV3-1/TRBV3-2; CDR3 protein: CASSRTRGELFF; CDR3 DNA: TGTGCCAGCAGCCGCACCCGGGGGGAGCTGTTTTTT
J gene: TRBJ2-5; D gene: TRBD2; clone size: -; V gene: TRBV5-1; CDR3 protein: CASFSGSIKETQYF; CDR3 DNA: TGCGCCAGCTTTAGCGGGAGTATTAAAGAGACCCAGTACTTC
J gene: TRBJ2-1; D gene: TRBD2; clone size: -; V gene: TRBV3-1/TRBV3-2; CDR3 protein: CASSGTSTGEQFF; CDR3 DNA: TGTGCCAGCAGCGGGACTAGTACTGGGGAGCAGTTCTTC
J gene: TRBJ2-1; D gene: TRBD2; clone size: -; V gene: TRBV5-1; CDR3 protein: CASSLGALAGGLGQFF; CDR3 DNA: TGCGCCAGCAGCTTGGGGGCACTAGCGGGAGGGCTCGGGCAGTTCTTC
J gene: TRBJ1-2; D gene: -; clone size: -; V gene: TRBV9; CDR3 protein: CASTDGYTF; CDR3 DNA: TGTGCCAGCACGGATGGCTACACCTTC
J gene: TRBJ2-4; D gene: TRBD1; clone size: -; V gene: TRBV3-1/TRBV3-2; CDR3 protein: CASSHRQFVGTGFYF; CDR3 DNA: TGTGCCAGCAGCCATCGTCAATTTGTGGGGACAGGGTTTTACTTC
J gene: TRBJ2-3; D gene: -; clone size: -; V gene: TRBV2; CDR3 protein: CASSLNAGNTDTQYF; CDR3 DNA: TGTGCCAGCAGTTTGAACGCGGGAAACACAGATACGCAGTATTTT
J gene: TRBJ2-1; D gene: -; clone size: -; V gene: TRBV28; CDR3 protein: CASSLVRAEQFF; CDR3 DNA: TGTGCCAGCAGTTTAGTGCGTGCCGAGCAGTTCTTC
J gene: TRBJ2-6; D gene: TRBD1; clone size: -; V gene: TRBV7-2; CDR3 protein: CASSFHRDSSGANVLTF; CDR3 DNA: TGTGCCAGCAGCTTCCACCGGGACAGCTCTGGGGCCAACGTCCTGACTTTC
J gene: TRBJ2-7; D gene: TRBD2; clone size: -; V gene: TRBV15; CDR3 protein: CATSRGSGGTSLEQYF; CDR3 DNA: TGTGCCACCAGCAGAGGATCGGGAGGGACTAGCCTCGAGCAGTACTTC
J gene: TRBJ2-7; D gene: TRBD1; clone size: -; V gene: TRBV19; CDR3 protein: CASSTPGQGEQYF; CDR3 DNA: TGTGCCAGTAGTACCCCCGGACAGGGAGAGCAGTACTTC
J gene: TRBJ2-5; D gene: -; clone size: -; V gene: TRBV5-1; CDR3 protein: CASHKGQSEETQYF; CDR3 DNA: TGCGCCAGCCATAAAGGACAGTCGGAAGAGACCCAGTACTTC
J gene: TRBJ1-5; D gene: -; clone size: -; V gene: TRBV2; CDR3 protein: CASSEGGPTQPQHF; CDR3 DNA: TGTGCCAGCAGTGAAGGGGGGCCCACTCAGCCCCAGCATTTT
J gene: TRBJ1-1; D gene: -; clone size: -; V gene: TRBV14; CDR3 protein: CASSPQGFTEAFF; CDR3 DNA: TGTGCCAGCAGCCCTCAGGGGTTCACTGAAGCTTTCTTT
J gene: TRBJ1-2; D gene: TRBD1; clone size: -; V gene: TRBV5-6; CDR3 protein: CASSSTGYGYGYTF; CDR3 DNA: TGTGCCAGCAGCTCGACAGGGTATGGCTATGGCTACACCTTC
J gene: TRBJ1-5; D gene: -; clone size: -; V gene: TRBV4-3; CDR3 protein: CASSQDWANNQPQHF; CDR3 DNA: TGCGCCAGCAGCCAAGATTGGGCGAACAATCAGCCCCAGCATTTT
J gene: TRBJ1-5; D gene: TRBD1; clone size: -; V gene: TRBV6-5; CDR3 protein: CASRGTGGEQPQHF; CDR3 DNA: TGTGCCAGCAGAGGGACAGGGGGTGAGCAGCCCCAGCATTTT
J gene: TRBJ2-4; D gene: -; clone size: -; V gene: TRBV9; CDR3 protein: CASSVGGAKNIQYF; CDR3 DNA: TGTGCCAGCAGCGTAGGAGGGGCCAAAAACATTCAGTACTTC
J gene: TRBJ2-3; D gene: -; clone size: -; V gene: TRBV18; CDR3 protein: CASSPPHADTQYF; CDR3 DNA: TGTGCCAGCTCACCACCCCACGCGGATACGCAGTATTTT
J gene: TRBJ2-3; D gene: TRBD2; clone size: few; V gene: TRBV6-4; CDR3 protein: CASSASSGGRDTQYF; CDR3 DNA: TGTGCCAGCAGTGCTTCTAGCGGGGGCCGGGATACGCAGTATTTT
J gene: TRBJ2-3; D gene: -; clone size: once; V gene: TRBV9; CDR3 protein: CASSAGGSITDTQYF; CDR3 DNA: TGTGCCAGCAGCGCCGGGGGATCTATCACAGATACGCAGTATTTT
J gene: TRBJ1-5; D gene: -; clone size: -; V gene: TRBV3-1/TRBV3-2; CDR3 protein: CASSQDLSSQPQHF; CDR3 DNA: TGTGCCAGCAGCCAAGATTTATCCAGTCAGCCCCAGCATTTT
J gene: TRBJ2-1; D gene: TRBD2; clone size: -; V gene: TRBV7-8; CDR3 protein: CASSLGGSGLAWEQFF; CDR3 DNA: TGTGCCAGCAGCTTAGGGGGCTCGGGACTAGCCTGGGAGCAGTTCTTC
J gene: TRBJ1-1; D gene: -; clone size: -; V gene: TRBV4-2; CDR3 protein: CASSIRQVNTEAFF; CDR3 DNA: TGTGCCAGCAGCATCCGACAGGTGAACACTGAAGCTTTCTTT
J gene: TRBJ1-6; D gene: -; clone size: -; V gene: TRBV6-5; CDR3 protein: CASSPGVGIISPLHF; CDR3 DNA: TGTGCCAGCAGCCCGGGGGTCGGGATCATCTCACCCCTCCACTTT
J gene: TRBJ1-4; D gene: TRBD1; clone size: -; V gene: TRBV18; CDR3 protein: CASSPNSPGQLNEKLFF; CDR3 DNA: TGTGCCAGCTCACCGAATAGTCCGGGACAGCTTAATGAAAAACTGTTTTTT
J gene: TRBJ1-2; D gene: TRBD1; clone size: -; V gene: TRBV19; CDR3 protein: CASSPPPTGWIVYGYTF; CDR3 DNA: TGTGCCAGTAGTCCGCCCCCGACAGGGTGGATTGTCTATGGCTACACCTTC